The entry that follows covers one T cell receptor (beta chain) sequence. As yet, its antigen is unknown. The data are from a study of blood T cells in healthy people across ages. Study in general: Every two T cells gave about one barcoded beta molecule via template switching. Study-wide results and limits: Unsorted PBMCs ruled out conclusive naive versus antigen-experienced comparison. Whereas aged donors had fewer naive CD4+ cells, long-lived donors had more of them and higher diversity.

A J-beta primer mix and a sample-barcoded 5' primer were used in a second PCR of roughly 6 to 12 cycles. TCRdb itself ran the 5' RACE reads through MiXCR, one entry per CDR3 protein. The data contain about 680,000 distinct CDR3 sequences, around 49% of them singletons. V was shortened by 4 bases and J by 6 bases, with 14 bases between the two germline ends. Germline CDR1 and CDR2: SGHDN and FVKESK. The CDR3 spans 14 residues. The source of this sequence is a woman aged 55-70 years in good health. Source material: blood. The chain carries TRBV14 and TRBJ2-3; D is uncertain. The CDR3 spells CASSPRKQADTQYF. DNA of the CDR3: TGTGCCAGCAGCCCCCGGAAGCAGGCCGATACGCAGTATTTT.